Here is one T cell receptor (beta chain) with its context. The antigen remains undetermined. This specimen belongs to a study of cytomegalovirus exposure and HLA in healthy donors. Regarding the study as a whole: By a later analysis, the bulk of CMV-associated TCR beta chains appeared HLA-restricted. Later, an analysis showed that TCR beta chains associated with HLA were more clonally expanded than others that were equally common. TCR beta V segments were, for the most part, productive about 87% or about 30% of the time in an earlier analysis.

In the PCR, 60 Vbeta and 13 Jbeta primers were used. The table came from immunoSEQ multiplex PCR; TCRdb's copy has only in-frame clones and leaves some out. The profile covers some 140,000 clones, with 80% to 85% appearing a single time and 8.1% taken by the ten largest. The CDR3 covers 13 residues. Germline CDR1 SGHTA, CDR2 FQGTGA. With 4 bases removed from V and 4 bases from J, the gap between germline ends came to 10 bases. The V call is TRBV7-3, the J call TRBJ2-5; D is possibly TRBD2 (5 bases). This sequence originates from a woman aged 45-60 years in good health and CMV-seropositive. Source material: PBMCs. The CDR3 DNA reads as TGTGCCAGCAGCTCCACTAGATCAGAGACCCAGTACTTC. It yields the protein CASSSTRSETQYF.